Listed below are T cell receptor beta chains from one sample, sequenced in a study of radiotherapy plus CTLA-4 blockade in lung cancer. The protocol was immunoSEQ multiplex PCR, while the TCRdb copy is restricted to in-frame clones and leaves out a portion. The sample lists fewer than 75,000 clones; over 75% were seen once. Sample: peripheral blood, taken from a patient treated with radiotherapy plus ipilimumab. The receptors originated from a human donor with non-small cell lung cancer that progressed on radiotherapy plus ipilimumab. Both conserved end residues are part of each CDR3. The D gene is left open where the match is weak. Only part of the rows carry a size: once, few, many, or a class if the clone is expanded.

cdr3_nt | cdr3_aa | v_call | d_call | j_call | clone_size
TGTGCCAGCAGTGAATATTCGGCAGGGGGCTTGAGCAATCAGCCCCAGCATTTT | CASSEYSAGGLSNQPQHF | TRBV2 | TRBD1 | TRBJ1-5 | once
TGTGCCAGCAGCACTCTAGCGGGAGCAGGGAATGAGCAGTTCTTC | CASSTLAGAGNEQFF | TRBV28 | TRBD2 | TRBJ2-1 | -
TGTGCCAGCTCTTATCGGGGAGGGGTATACAATGAGCAGTTCTTC | CASSYRGGVYNEQFF | TRBV6-1 | TRBD2 | TRBJ2-1 | -
TGCAGCGTTGCGGGGCGGGCCACAGATACGCAGTATTTT | CSVAGRATDTQYF | TRBV29-1 | - | TRBJ2-3 | -
TGTGCCAGTAGAGGTGTCACGGGGGGCACTGAAGCTTTCTTT | CASRGVTGGTEAFF | TRBV19 | - | TRBJ1-1 | -
TGCGCCAGCAGCCCCCGTGATATTAACTATGGCTACACCTTC | CASSPRDINYGYTF | TRBV5-1 | - | TRBJ1-2 | -
TGCGCCAGCAGCTTTAACGGTGACACTGAAGCTTTCTTT | CASSFNGDTEAFF | TRBV5-1 | - | TRBJ1-1 | -
TGTGCCAGCAGCTTACGGGTTGTAGGATACAATGAGCAGTTCTTC | CASSLRVVGYNEQFF | TRBV11-2 | - | TRBJ2-1 | -
TGTGCCAGCAGTTACGAGATCGGAGGGTCCGATGGCTACACCTTC | CASSYEIGGSDGYTF | TRBV6-5 | - | TRBJ1-2 | -
TGTGCCAGCAGGACAGGGGCCGGAAACACCATATATTTT | CASRTGAGNTIYF | TRBV2 | TRBD1 | TRBJ1-3 | -
TGTGCCAGCAGCTTGCGTGACAGGGAGGTTGAAAAACTGTTTTTT | CASSLRDREVEKLFF | TRBV5-6 | TRBD1 | TRBJ1-4 | -
TGTGCCAGCAGTGAATCGCAGGGGCTCACTGAAGCTTTCTTT | CASSESQGLTEAFF | TRBV2 | - | TRBJ1-1 | -
TGCGCCAGCAGCCAAAACCAACTCGGGACAGCATCCTACGAGCAGTACTTC | CASSQNQLGTASYEQYF | TRBV4-1 | TRBD1 | TRBJ2-7 | -
TGTGCCAGCAGGGACTCCGGACAGGGCGACACTGAAGCTTTCTTT | CASRDSGQGDTEAFF | TRBV7-8 | TRBD1 | TRBJ1-1 | -
TGTGCCAGCAGTTACTTTACTGACACTGAAGCTTTCTTT | CASSYFTDTEAFF | TRBV6-6 | - | TRBJ1-1 | -
TGTGCCAGCAGTTTAATTGACAGGGTAAACAACGAGCAGTACTTC | CASSLIDRVNNEQYF | TRBV28 | TRBD1 | TRBJ2-7 | -
TGTGCCAGCAGTTTCCCGGCAGGGGGAACCTATGGCTACACCTTC | CASSFPAGGTYGYTF | TRBV28 | TRBD1 | TRBJ1-2 | once
TGTGCCAGCAGCTTAGCTACCCCGGGCTATGGCTACACCTTC | CASSLATPGYGYTF | TRBV7-9 | - | TRBJ1-2 | -
TGTGCCAGCAGTTACTCGAGGAGGGGCAATCATGGTAAAGCTTTCTTT | CASSYSRRGNHGKAFF | TRBV6-5 | - | TRBJ1-1 | medium-sized
TGTGCCAGCAGTTCCCCCCGGATAGCGGGACCCACCGGGGAGCTGTTTTTT | CASSSPRIAGPTGELFF | TRBV27 | TRBD2 | TRBJ2-2 | -
TGCGCCAGCAGCTTGACGGCTAGCTCTGGAAACACCATATATTTT | CASSLTASSGNTIYF | TRBV5-1 | - | TRBJ1-3 | -
TGCAGCGTCGCCGGGACAGGGGGAAATCAGCCCCAGCATTTT | CSVAGTGGNQPQHF | TRBV29-1 | TRBD1 | TRBJ1-5 | once
TGTGCCAGCAGCCTTACTAGCGGGAGGACCGGGGAGCTGTTTTTT | CASSLTSGRTGELFF | TRBV7-3 | TRBD2 | TRBJ2-2 | once
TGTGCCATCAGTGAGAAAGCGGGAGGGCTCGATACGCAGTATTTT | CAISEKAGGLDTQYF | TRBV10-3 | TRBD2 | TRBJ2-3 | once
TGTGCCAGCAGTGCGGCGGGCAGCAACACTGAAGCTTTCTTT | CASSAAGSNTEAFF | TRBV2 | - | TRBJ1-1 | -
TGTGCCAGCAGCCCCGGGACAGGGGGCGCCGAGACCCAGTACTTC | CASSPGTGGAETQYF | TRBV13 | TRBD1 | TRBJ2-5 | -
TGTGCCAGCAGCCCCCGGGGGGGGCAGGGTGGGAGGTATGGCTACACCTTC | CASSPRGGQGGRYGYTF | TRBV7-6 | - | TRBJ1-2 | -
TGTGCCAGCAGTCCCGGGACAGCTTCCTACGAGCAGTACTTC | CASSPGTASYEQYF | TRBV6-6 | TRBD1 | TRBJ2-7 | -
TGTGCCAGCAGCTGGTTGGCGGCCCATGAGCAGTTCTTC | CASSWLAAHEQFF | TRBV5-6 | - | TRBJ2-1 | -
TGTGCCAGTATAGGAGTATGGGTAGGGAACACTGAAGCTTTCTTT | CASIGVWVGNTEAFF | TRBV19 | - | TRBJ1-1 | -
TGTGCCAGCTCACCGTCCGGGGCTAGCACAGATACGCAGTATTTT | CASSPSGASTDTQYF | TRBV18 | - | TRBJ2-3 | -
TGTGCCAGCAGCTGGGGCGGGAGTGGATCCTACAATGAGCAGTTCTTC | CASSWGGSGSYNEQFF | TRBV11-2 | TRBD2 | TRBJ2-1 | -
TGTGCCAGCATGGACAGGGGGCGAAGGACTGGGGCCAACGTCCTGACTTTC | CASMDRGRRTGANVLTF | TRBV28 | TRBD1 | TRBJ2-6 | -
TGCAGCGTGAGGGGACAGGAGGCCGGGGAGCTGTTTTTT | CSVRGQEAGELFF | TRBV29-1 | TRBD1 | TRBJ2-2 | -
TGTGCCACGCAGGGGAAAAAAGGGAACACCGGGGAGCTGTTTTTT | CATQGKKGNTGELFF | TRBV6-5 | - | TRBJ2-2 | -
TGTGCCAGCAGACAAACGAGGGGGCCCTGGTACTTC | CASRQTRGPWYF | TRBV7-2 | TRBD1 | TRBJ2-7 | -
TGCGCCAGCAGCTGGGGGGGACAGGGGCAGCCCCAGCATTTT | CASSWGGQGQPQHF | TRBV5-1 | TRBD1 | TRBJ1-5 | -
TGCGCCAGCAGCCAAGATACGGAACAGAACACTGAAGCTTTCTTT | CASSQDTEQNTEAFF | TRBV4-1 | - | TRBJ1-1 | -
TGTGCCAGCAGCTCGGGAGTCTCCTACGAGCAGTACTTC | CASSSGVSYEQYF | TRBV5-8 | - | TRBJ2-7 | few
TGTGCCAGCAGTCAACCGGGACAGATGAACACTGAAGCTTTCTTT | CASSQPGQMNTEAFF | TRBV27 | TRBD1 | TRBJ1-1 | -
TGTGCCAGCAGCTTATTAGAGGGACGGGGGGAGCAGTACTTC | CASSLLEGRGEQYF | TRBV7-3 | - | TRBJ2-7 | -